This T cell receptor beta chain came from a study of T cell changes during pregnancy in multiple sclerosis. Data came from immunoSEQ multiplex PCR; TCRdb stores just in-frame clones and leaves some out. The table shows 60,000 to 65,000 clones, with 80% to 95% occurring only once. CDR1 is MNHNS, CDR2 SASEGT, per germline. The ends lost 1 base at V and 5 bases at J; junction bases unmatched: 5. The CDR3 extends over 16 amino acids. The sample consisted of peripheral blood, taken in the second trimester of pregnancy. This chain joins TRBV6-1 and TRBJ2-1; the match to TRBD2 covers 10 bases. The TCR sequence derives from a female donor with multiple sclerosis, enrolled in a pregnancy study. The chain's CDR3 is CASSEVGLARNNEQFF. CDR3 in DNA: TGTGCCAGCAGTGAAGTGGGACTAGCGAGGAACAATGAGCAGTTCTTC.